This T cell receptor beta chain is from a study of cytotoxic CD8 clonotypes in ibrutinib-treated CLL (dated by TCRdb to the early 2020s). As for the study more broadly: In this cohort, about 15 patients were treatment-naive and roughly ten were relapsed/refractory, while approximately 18 had unmutated IGHV. An average of about 250,000 productive templates and some 100,000 productive rearrangements was obtained per sample. Longitudinal samples were available for about 30% of the 86 trial participants. Responses were partial in roughly 25 patients and complete in 2; after median approximately 69 months follow-up, about 14 stayed in remission and some twelve progressed. Response samples were taken after a median of roughly eleven months on treatment, ranging from about 6 to 40 months. Cryopreserved peripheral blood mononuclear cells were obtained before treatment, at response, and at either sustained remission or disease progression. What the authors observed across the whole study: Baseline clonality was found to be higher than that of age-matched healthy donors and was strongly correlated with circulating CD8+ T-cell counts. At ibrutinib response clonality went up, during sustained remission it held steady, and at progression it dropped back toward baseline. Public clonotypes were rare and either shrank or stayed stable during treatment, and the rise in clonality at ibrutinib response reflected expansion of private clonotypes. Sampling times were not matched between patients in sustained remission and patients whose disease was progressing, and lymph node repertoires were not examined.

For TCR beta library preparation, about 2.1 micrograms of genomic DNA were extracted from the cryopreserved PBMCs. High-throughput TCR beta sequencing was performed on longitudinal blood samples from CLL patients receiving ibrutinib monotherapy. The patients were enrolled in a single-center, open-label phase 2 trial of ibrutinib monotherapy. The goal of deep resolution MiSeq sequencing was a depth between 1 in 1 million and 1 in 200,000 T cells, and coverage averaged 10x per clonotype. The immunoSEQ hsTCRB Kit was used to generate the TCR beta libraries. On the authors' methods: ImmunoSEQ Data Assistant and ImmunoSEQ Analyzer were used for data analysis, and V, D and J genes were assigned according to IMGT definitions. Clonality was computed as one minus normalized Shannon entropy of productive rearrangement frequencies, ranging from 0 to 1. Only overrepresented clonotypes making up at least 0.05% of the repertoire of each patient were included in the public clonotype analysis. More than ten age-matched healthy donor repertoires from immuneACCESS were used as controls for clonality. The table was pulled from immuneACCESS by TCRdb, which kept in-frame rearrangements only. Such tables lose some clones; where checked, under half of the loss comes from unresolved V genes, and the rest has no known cause. V, J and clone size reflect that table, while D and trimming were determined from the DNA. The sample table lists roughly 13,000 clones, roughly two thirds of them with a count of one. 5.4% of the sample lies in the top ten.

Details on this clone: Its antigen is still unknown. No much larger clone exists at a distance of one base, and base qualities are not known.

From the cysteine through the phenylalanine, the CDR3 covers 13 amino acids. Only the CDR3 DNA is retained, 39 bases long and in frame from the first base. CDR1 and CDR2 are drawn from the germline V gene (reference sequence): SSHAT, FNYEAQ. V loses 5 bases of germline sequence and J loses 8 bases, and the interval between the two ends is 12 bases. This receptor was obtained from a human donor with chronic lymphocytic leukemia. In this chain, TRBV7-7 is recombined with TRBJ2-2; the D region possibly corresponds to TRBD2 (5 bases align). The sequences come from PBMCs, collected before ibrutinib treatment. In nucleotides, the sequence is TGTGCCAGCAGCCCAACCCGGGGTGGGGAGCTGTTTTTT. This yields the protein CASSPTRGGELFF.